This T cell receptor (beta chain) was found in a study of identical twins. There are many counts of this clonotype. V shed 7 bases and J shed 4 bases, with 12 bases lying between them. The CDR3 has 13 amino acids. Germline V gene data show CDR1 as WSHSY and CDR2 as SAAADI. TCRdb reprocessed the 5' RACE reads via MiXCR and lists one record per CDR3 protein. The repertoire consists of about 810,000 distinct CDR3 sequences, with approximately 13% occurring once and the leading ten covering around 1.5%. These data were likewise used in another study, on yellow fever vaccine responses in identical twins.

The sequenced sample consisted of PBMCs. The receptor was isolated from a woman younger than 30 in good health. This chain connects TRBV10-2 to TRBJ2-3; D possibly corresponds to TRBD2 (6 bases). Written as DNA, the CDR3 is TGCGCCAGCACAGATGGGGAGGCAGATACGCAGTATTTT. This sequence encodes CASTDGEADTQYF.